The 8 T cell receptor beta chains presented below share a single source sample, sequenced in a study of CD8+ T cells in alopecia areata (dated by TCRdb to 2016 to 2019). Cells from mouse cutaneous lymph nodes were pooled, stained for CD4, CD8alpha, NKG2D, NKG2ACE and other markers, and then sorted on a BD Influx. Library prep was done by the immunoSEQ multiplex PCR assay. To provide template for TCR sequencing, every sample had RNA extracted and reverse transcribed into cDNA. In TCRdb, the immuneACCESS table is reduced to in-frame sequences with V and J assigned. These tables do not hold every clone; where another copy was compared, an unresolved V gene accounts for under half, and the others remain unexplained. The table notes some 2,000 clones here, none of them singletons. Clones ranked in the top ten supply roughly two fifths of the sample. The sample comprised CD8+ T cells sorted from a lymph node. The source of these receptors is a C3H/HeJ mouse with alopecia areata. The mouse line in question has MHC haplotype H2-k.

This clone was counted many times. Genes here carry mouse names. The CDR3: CASTPGLGVYEQYF. Partial CDR3 DNA: TGTGCCAGCACCCCGGGACTGGGGGTCTAT. V usage is TRBV19 and J usage is TRBJ2-7; TRBD2 matches at 11 bases. Read coverage stops 4 residues before the CDR3 terminus; the germline J gene supplies the remainder. V lost 6 bases to trimming and J lost 3 bases; unmatched junction nucleotides: 5. This CDR3 contains 14 residues. Germline V gives CDR1 FNHDT, CDR2 SITEND (reference sequence).

About this clone itself: The gene symbols are mouse symbols. Read coverage stops 4 residues before the CDR3 terminus; the germline J gene supplies the remainder. The rearrangement joins TRBV13-2 to TRBJ2-5; 10 positions agree with TRBD2. Germline V gene lookup returns CDR1 NNHNN and CDR2 SYGAGS (reference sequence). J was trimmed by 3 bases and V by 6 bases; bases with no gene match: 1. The CDR3 covers 13 residues. CDR3 DNA (partial): TGTGCCAGCGACTGGGGGGGACAAGAC. This encodes CASDWGGQD. The entire CDR3 is CASDWGGQDTQYF.

Comment on this clone: Gene names follow the mouse nomenclature. Coverage ceases 4 residues before the CDR3 finishes, and the germline J gene fills in the end. The chain carries TRBV19 and TRBJ2-4; 8 nucleotides match TRBD2. This CDR3 spans 16 amino acids. The V gene's germline CDR1 is FNHDT and CDR2 SITEND (reference sequence). V lost 1 base to trimming and J lost 0 bases; unmatched junction nucleotides: 4. The covered CDR3 bases are TGTGCCAGCAGTATACAACTGGGGGCTAGTCAAAAC. Amino acids: CASSIQLGASQN. The entire CDR3 reads CASSIQLGASQNTLYF.

This clone is large in the sample. Genes and germline come from the mouse. The read ends 4 residues shy of where the CDR3 ends; the end is completed using the germline J gene. The chain joins TRBV5 to TRBJ2-1; D might be TRBD1 (6 bases). Germline V CDR1 and CDR2: LGHNA, YNLKQL (reference sequence). V dropped 2 bases and J dropped 1 base, with 9 bases sitting between them. The CDR3 consists of 15 residues. The CDR3 here is CASSQPRGNYAEQFF. The CDR3 DNA, read in part, is TGTGCCAGCAGCCAACCCAGGGGAAACTATGCT.

Ten or more counts support this clone. Genes here carry mouse names. The DNA ends 4 residues before the CDR3 does, and the rest of the CDR3 is filled in from the germline J gene. The rearrangement links TRBV13-2 to TRBJ2-7, with 8 bases matching TRBD2. CDR1 and CDR2 (germline): NNHNN, SYGAGS (reference sequence). This CDR3 region has 15 residues. V shed 0 bases, J shed 0 bases, and the junction held 2 bases outside the gene matches. The CDR3 sequence: CASGDDWGTSYEQYF. CDR3 DNA, as far as it was read: TGTGCCAGCGGTGATGACTGGGGGACCTCCTAT.

As to this clone: Genes and germline are mouse. The read stops 4 residues short of the end of the CDR3; the missing end is completed from the germline J gene. J is TRBJ2-5 and V is TRBV31, with D possibly being TRBD2 (5 bases). CDR1 and CDR2 from the germline V gene are GKSSPN and SITVG. The CDR3 runs 13 residues. The sequenced part of the CDR3 DNA is TGTGCCTGGAGTCTCACTGGCAAAGAC. Its protein product is CAWSLTGKD. The complete CDR3 reads CAWSLTGKDTQYF.

Turning to this clone: The germline and genes are mouse ones. With the read ending 4 residues before the CDR3 end, the germline J gene is used to fill in that end. The chain has TRBV13-1 and TRBJ2-4, with 9 bases identical to TRBD2. The CDR3 runs to 14 residues. Germline V lookup: CDR1 NSHNY, CDR2 SYGAGN. The CDR3 spells CASSEAGGENTLYF. The sequenced part of the CDR3 DNA is TGTGCCAGCAGTGAGGCTGGGGGGGAAAAC.

Remarks on this clone: Gene names denote mouse genes. The CDR3 end is not reached by the read, which stops 3 residues before it; the germline J gene fills it in. This chain connects TRBV13-2 to TRBJ1-6, with a tentative D call TRBD1 (5 bases). TRBJ1-6 has ORF status, its function being uncertain. Trimming removed 1 base from V and 0 bases from J, with 11 bases in between. The germline gives CDR1 NNHNN, CDR2 SYGAGS (reference sequence). CDR3 size: 17 residues. CDR3 in amino acids: CASGDPGINSYNSPLYF. Incomplete CDR3 DNA: TGTGCCAGCGGTGATCCAGGGATTAATTCCTATAATTCGCCC.